This T cell receptor (beta chain) derives from a study of identical twins. Study-level results: Within cord blood, abundant beta clonotypes carried fewer insertions, but memory repertoires showed no such trend.

TCRdb re-derived calls from the 5' RACE reads in MiXCR, one entry per CDR3 protein. The table records 1.5 million to 2 million distinct CDR3 sequences, under 35% of them present only once. A word on this clonotype: Its antigen is not known.

This receptor was obtained from a newborn girl in good health. The specimen sequenced was cord blood.

CDR3 sequence: CASSDRAGGSPLHF. CDR3 nucleotides: TGTGCCAGCAGTGACAGGGCCGGGGGTTCACCCCTCCACTTT. The rearrangement uses TRBV2 and TRBJ1-6; D might be TRBD1 (5 bases). Germline CDR1 SNHLY, CDR2 FYNNEI. V shed 3 bases and J shed 9 bases, with 12 bases lying between them. The CDR3 is 14 amino acids.